This T cell receptor beta chain was recovered during a study of T cell clonotyping in hematopoietic cell transplantation. Study context: Cytoreduction preceded collection of pretransplant recipient samples. Study outcomes and limitations: Broader posttransplant TCR repertoire diversity was predicted by graft donor and pretransplant recipient Inverse Simpson Index values.

The assay was immunoSEQ multiplex PCR, and TCRdb's table has in-frame clones only and misses some. The profile shows some 50,000 clones, around 80% of them singletons. Stated time point: recipient sample about 28 days before transplant, after cytoreduction. There are a few counts of this clone. Its cognate antigen is unknown. The CDR3 consists of 15 residues. Germline lookup yields CDR1 SQVTM and CDR2 ANQGSEA. V was pared by 4 bases and J by 4 bases, with 17 bases between. The chain links TRBV29-1 to TRBJ2-1, with D perhaps matching TRBD1 (6 bases). This receptor was identified in a man aged 60-69 years with myelodysplastic syndrome. Some clones in this sample may be carry-over from other donors' samples. The sample consisted of peripheral blood mononuclear cells, taken before stem cell transplant. The CDR3 is CSVGKTGRGYNEQFF. The CDR3 nucleotides read TGCAGCGTTGGGAAAACGGGCAGGGGATACAATGAGCAGTTCTTC.